The clone carrying this T cell receptor beta chain was recorded once. Its antigen is not identified. This sample was included in a study of T cell repertoires in cytomegalovirus infection. Study background: CMV epitopes used comprised recently identified HLA-C-restricted ones and well-studied HLA-B-restricted ones. Matching HLA type and CMV infection were both indicated by public TCR beta signatures. Study-wide points: Individuals carrying CMV plus the relevant HLA were identified by cumulative frequency of public TCR beta families. Dominating the ex vivo response were TCR beta clonotypes that were CMV-specific and HLA-C-restricted.

J was trimmed by 4 bases and V by 5 bases; bases with no gene match: 6. The germline gives CDR1 SGHVS, CDR2 FNYEAQ. The CDR3 totals 14 residues. TCRdb reprocessed the reads with MiXCR, giving one entry per CDR3 protein. The table records approximately 120,000 distinct CDR3 sequences, around 32% of them present only once. Material: CD8+ T cells from cultured PBMCs, obtained from culture after CMV antigen stimulation. The chain is built from TRBV7-6 and TRBJ2-5; 8 bases are shared with TRBD2. The receptor comes from a human donor in good health (CMV status not recorded). Some clones in this sample may be carry-over from other donors' samples. The CDR3 bases are TGTGCCAGCAGCCTAAGCGGGGGTCGAGAGACCCAGTACTTC. This gives the protein CASSLSGGRETQYF. Full variable domain (remainder filled in from reference TRBV7-6 and TRBJ2-5): GAGVSQSPRYKVTKRGQDVALRCDPISGHVSLYWYRQALGQGPEFLTYFNYEAQQDKSGLPNDRFSAERPEGSISTLTIQRTEQRDSAMYRCASSLSGGRETQYFGPGTRLLVL.